This T cell receptor beta chain emerged from a study of blood T cell repertoires in COVID-19 (dated by TCRdb to 2018 to 2021). At the level of the whole study: Samples covering the acute and convalescent phases of COVID-19 were provided by collaborators in the United States, Italy and Spain. Subjects who had been exposed to COVID-19, were actively infected with it, or had recovered from it provided the deeply sampled blood TCRbeta repertoires that made up the dataset. Where HLA class I and class II types were available, the types were taken from metadata supplied by the sample provider, not from assay-based typing. The sample metadata nearly always contained a de-identified subject ID, COVID-19 status, age in years and sex. The prospective study material was composed of cDNA or gDNA derived from T cells, B-cell-depleted T cells, or PBMCs. The repertoires were released in a freely available public database meant as a resource for research on the immune response to SARS-CoV-2. Samples came from the ongoing ImmuneRACE study (first 160 participants) plus 1,254 subjects from 6 global collaborators. What the research found in general, with its limitations: How much clinical and demographic metadata was included differed by source and by participant, and the metadata was provided uncurated.

A second Seattle source provided samples from volunteer blood donors who had recovered from COVID-19. Collaborating institutions collected whole blood in K2EDTA tubes following their own protocols. For TCRbeta analysis, collaborators shipped samples in one of three forms: frozen whole blood, isolated PBMCs, or DNA extracted from either of those sample types. TCRbeta CDR3 regions were amplified from genomic DNA using the immunoSEQ Assay, a bias-controlled multiplex PCR. On the authors' methods: The number of nucleated cells in each sample was estimated by amplification of reference gene primers within the assay. Sequence reads were collapsed and filtered to measure the absolute abundance of every unique TCRbeta CDR3 rearrangement. For each sample, productive Simpson clonality was calculated as the square root of Simpson's diversity index over productive rearrangements. TCRdb carries this immuneACCESS record with in-frame sequences only. Its versions omit some clonotypes, under half of them owing to an unresolved V gene in the studies checked, with the rest unexplained. V and J calls and clone size are copied from that table; D and trimming were computed from the DNA. Recorded for this sample are 250,000 to 350,000 clones; roughly 87% of them occurred a single time. The leading ten clones occupy around 2.2% of the sample.

Details on this clone: Its antigen remains unidentified. The record has no base qualities; no much larger clone is one base away.

The origin of this receptor is a woman aged 45 to 65 who had recovered from COVID-19. Sequenced input: peripheral blood.

Read as DNA, the sequence is TGTGCCAGTAGTATCGGTGAGACAGGACCTTTACCGAACACTGAAGCTTTCTTT. The resulting protein is CASSIGETGPLPNTEAFF. The sequence joins TRBV19 to TRBJ1-1, and TRBD1 may be the D gene, going by 6 matching bases. The germline V gene (reference sequence) gives CDR1 as LNHDA and CDR2 as SQIVND. Trimming takes 3 bases from V and 1 base from J, and the germline ends sit 21 bases apart. From its cysteine to its phenylalanine, the CDR3 spans 18 amino acids. Only the CDR3 part of the read is kept: 54 bases, read in frame from the first base. The entire variable domain, with the stretches around the CDR3 drawn from the reference TRBV19 and TRBJ1-1 proteins, is DGGITQSPKYLFRKEGQNVTLSCEQNLNHDAMYWYRQDPGQGLRLIYYSQIVNDFQKGDIAEGYSVSREKKESFPLTVTSAQKNPTAFYLCASSIGETGPLPNTEAFFGQGTRLTVV.